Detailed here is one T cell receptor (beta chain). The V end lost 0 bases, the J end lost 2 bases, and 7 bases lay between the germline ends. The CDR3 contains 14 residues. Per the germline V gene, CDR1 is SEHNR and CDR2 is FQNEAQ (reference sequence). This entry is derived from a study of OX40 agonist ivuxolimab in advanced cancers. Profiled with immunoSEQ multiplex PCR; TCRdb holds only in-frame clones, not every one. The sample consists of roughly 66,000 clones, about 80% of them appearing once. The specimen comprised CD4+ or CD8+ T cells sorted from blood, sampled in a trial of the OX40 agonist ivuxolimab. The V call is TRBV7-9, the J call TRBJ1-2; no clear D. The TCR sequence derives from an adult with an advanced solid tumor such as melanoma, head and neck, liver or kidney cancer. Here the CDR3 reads CASSLARENYGYTF. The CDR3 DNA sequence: TGTGCCAGCAGCTTAGCGAGGGAGAACTATGGCTACACCTTC.